Detailed here is one T cell receptor beta chain. Its antigen remains unidentified. This sample was taken from a study of a mutant IDH1 vaccine in newly diagnosed glioma. Overall study context: Earlier care involved radiotherapy, temozolomide, or both, and the majority received both.

Germline V gene sequence: CDR1 SGHRS, CDR2 YFSETQ. The V end was cut by 1 base, the J end by 2 bases, with 13 bases between. This CDR3 comprises 15 residues. Here immunoSEQ multiplex PCR was the method, and the copy in TCRdb shows in-frame clones only, minus some. The sample comprises approximately 100,000 clones, 85% to 90% of which are singletons, and roughly 0.58% rests with the top ten. Points from the study as a whole: Changes in the top peripheral T cell clonotypes seemingly had no bearing on pseudoprogression.

Time point: baseline, week 1 (first vaccination visit). The treatment denotes: pre-vaccination baseline after standard-of-care therapy. The starting material was PBMCs, obtained from a glioma patient treated with radiotherapy, temozolomide or both. This chain uses TRBV5-1 with TRBJ2-7, with TRBD1 as a possible D gene (5 bases). The TCR was taken from a woman in her fifties or sixties with glioma. The CDR3, as DNA: TGCGCCAGCAGCTTGTTAGGGGTTGGGACCTACGAGCAGTACTTC. Translated, it gives CASSLLGVGTYEQYF.